This T cell receptor beta chain stems from a study of T cell repertoires in cytomegalovirus infection. Study details: Shared public TCR beta signatures pointed to both CMV infection and a matching HLA type.

About this clonotype: The antigen is undetermined.

Whole-study results and caveats: The ex vivo response was dominated by HLA-C-restricted CMV-specific TCR beta clonotypes.

A single record per CDR3 protein comes from TCRdb applying MiXCR to the reads. The profile shows 900,000 to 950,000 distinct CDR3 sequences, roughly 30% of them singletons. The sequence derives from a human donor in good health (CMV status not recorded). Some clones in this sample may be carry-over from other donors' samples. Sample: cultured CD8+ T cells from PBMCs, taken from culture after CMV antigen stimulation.

The CDR3 region is CASSTPDGDSGNTIYF. The CDR3 DNA is TGTGCCAGCAGCACACCGGACGGTGACTCTGGAAACACCATATATTTT. The chain joins TRBV7-1 to TRBJ1-3; no firm D call. TRBV7-1 is identified as an open reading frame with a role that is uncertain. Deletions cut 5 bases from V and 0 bases from J, with 14 bases between. There are 16 residues in the CDR3.